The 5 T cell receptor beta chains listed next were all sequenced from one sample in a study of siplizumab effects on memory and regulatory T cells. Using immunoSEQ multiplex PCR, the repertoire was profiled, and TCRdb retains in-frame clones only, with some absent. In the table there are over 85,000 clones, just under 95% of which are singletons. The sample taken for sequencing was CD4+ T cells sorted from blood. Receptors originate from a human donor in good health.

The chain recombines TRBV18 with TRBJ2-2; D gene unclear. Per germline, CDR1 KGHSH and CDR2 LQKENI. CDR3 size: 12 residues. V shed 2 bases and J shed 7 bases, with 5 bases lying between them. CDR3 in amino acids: CASSPYRGELFF. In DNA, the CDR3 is TGTGCCAGCTCACCATACCGCGGGGAGCTGTTTTTT. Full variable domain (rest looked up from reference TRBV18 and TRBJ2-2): NAGVMQNPRHLVRRRGQEARLRCSPMKGHSHVYWYRQLPEEGLKFMVYLQKENIIDESGMPKERFSAEFPKEGPSILRIQQVVRGDSAAYFCASSPYRGELFFGEGSRLTVL.

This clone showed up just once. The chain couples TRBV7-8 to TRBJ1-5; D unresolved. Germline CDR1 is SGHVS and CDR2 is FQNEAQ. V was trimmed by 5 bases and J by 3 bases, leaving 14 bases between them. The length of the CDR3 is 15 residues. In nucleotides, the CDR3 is TGTGCCAGCAGCCTGGAATGGAGTTTCAATCAGCCCCAGCATTTT. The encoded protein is CASSLEWSFNQPQHF.

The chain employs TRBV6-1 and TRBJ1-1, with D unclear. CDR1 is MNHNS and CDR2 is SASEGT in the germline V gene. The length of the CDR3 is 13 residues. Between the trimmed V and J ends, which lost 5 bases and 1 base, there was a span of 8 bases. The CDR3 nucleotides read TGTGCCAGCAGTCAGCGGCAGAACACTGAAGCTTTCTTT. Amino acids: CASSQRQNTEAFF.

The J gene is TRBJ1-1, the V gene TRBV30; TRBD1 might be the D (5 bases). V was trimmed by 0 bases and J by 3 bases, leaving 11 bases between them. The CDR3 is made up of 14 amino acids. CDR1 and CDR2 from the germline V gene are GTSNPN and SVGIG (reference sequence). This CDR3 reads CAWSVGRADTEAFF. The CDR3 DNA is TGTGCCTGGAGTGTAGGCAGGGCGGACACTGAAGCTTTCTTT.

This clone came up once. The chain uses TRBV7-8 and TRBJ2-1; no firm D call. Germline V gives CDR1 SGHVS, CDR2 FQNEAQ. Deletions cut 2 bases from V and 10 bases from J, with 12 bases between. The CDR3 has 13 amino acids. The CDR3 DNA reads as TGTGCCAGCAGCTTACACCAGCTGCCCGAGCAGTTCTTC. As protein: CASSLHQLPEQFF.